A single sample gave rise to the 4 T cell receptor beta chains below, sequenced in a study of T cell repertoires in cytomegalovirus infection (dated by TCRdb to between 2018 and 2021). In the paper's terms, the treatment or condition label means: in vitro stimulation with specific CMV peptide epitopes to enrich CMV-specific T cells. Antigens of these TCRs are unknown. Sequencing relied on an Illumina HiSeq 1500. Starting from the raw public reads, TCRdb applied fastp trimming at Q25, assembled clones with MiXCR and retained in-frame beta chains. CDR3 protein sequences are deduplicated, and each keeps its most common genes and DNA. Counted in this sample were 200,000 or so distinct CDR3 sequences; less than 50% of them appeared once. Together, the top ten hold more than 50% of the sample. Sequences were derived from CD8+ T cells from cultured PBMCs, sampled from culture after CMV antigen stimulation. The receptors originated from a human donor in good health (CMV status not recorded). Some clones in this sample may be carry-over from other donors' samples.

This clonotype showed up just once. This chain links TRBV27 with TRBJ1-2; D uncertain. Germline lookup yields CDR1 MNHEY and CDR2 SMNVEV (reference sequence). Trimming took 0 bases from V and 6 from J, leaving 8 bases between them. The CDR3 totals 13 residues. The CDR3 DNA is TGTGCCAGCAGTTTATCGACAACCGATGGCTACACCTTC. Translating gives CASSLSTTDGYTF.

CDR3 sequence: CASSDGYTGELFF. Written as DNA, the CDR3 is TGTGCCAGCAGTGACGGGTACACCGGGGAGCTGTTTTTT. This chain uses TRBV6-4 with TRBJ2-2, with unresolved D. The CDR3 runs to 13 residues. Germline V CDR1 and CDR2: MRHNA, SNTAGT. V lost 2 bases, J lost 3 bases, and 4 bases lay in between.

Comment on this clonotype: The junction departs from the called germline gene at one end, perhaps through a read error. The CDR3 is CASSLTPGLGVSTLHF. The CDR3 nucleotides read TGTGCCAGCAGCTTAACTCCGGGGTTAGGTGTTTCAACCCTCCACTTT. The chain uses TRBV7-8 and TRBJ1-6; D is undetermined. The CDR3 sequence is 16 residues long. Germline V gene data show CDR1 as SGHVS and CDR2 as FQNEAQ. The variable domain in full, with the rest retrieved from reference TRBV7-8 and TRBJ1-6, is GAGVSQSPRYKVAKRGQDVALRCDPISGHVSLFWYQQALGQGPEFLTYFQNEAQLDKSGLPSDRFFAERPEGSVSTLKIQRTQQEDSAVYLCASSLTPGLGVSTLHFGNGTRLTVT.

The chain combines TRBV7-9 with TRBJ2-3; D may be TRBD2 (6 bases). The V end was cut by 1 base, the J end by 3 bases, with 11 bases between. The CDR3 totals 15 residues. The V gene's germline CDR1 is SEHNR and CDR2 FQNEAQ (reference sequence). The DNA for the CDR3 is TGTGCCAGCAGCTTAGTTTCGGGGGAAACAGATACGCAGTATTTT. This encodes CASSLVSGETDTQYF. The full variable domain, in which reference TRBV7-9 and TRBJ2-3 provide the parts outside the CDR3, is DTGVSQNPRHKITKRGQNVTFRCDPISEHNRLYWYRQTLGQGPEFLTYFQNEAQLEKSRLLSDRFSAERPKGSFSTLEIQRTEQGDSAMYLCASSLVSGETDTQYFGPGTRLTVL.